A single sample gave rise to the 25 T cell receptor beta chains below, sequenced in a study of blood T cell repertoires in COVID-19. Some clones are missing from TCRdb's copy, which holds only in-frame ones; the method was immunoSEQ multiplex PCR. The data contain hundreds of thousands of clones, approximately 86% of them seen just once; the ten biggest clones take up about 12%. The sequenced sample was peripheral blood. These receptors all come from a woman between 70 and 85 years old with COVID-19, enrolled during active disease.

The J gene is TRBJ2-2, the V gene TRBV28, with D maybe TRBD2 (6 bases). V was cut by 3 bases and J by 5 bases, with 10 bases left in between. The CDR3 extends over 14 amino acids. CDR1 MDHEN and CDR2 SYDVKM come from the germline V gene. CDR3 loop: CASSFYRGTGELFF. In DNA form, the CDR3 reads TGTGCCAGCAGTTTTTATCGGGGGACCGGGGAGCTGTTTTTT.

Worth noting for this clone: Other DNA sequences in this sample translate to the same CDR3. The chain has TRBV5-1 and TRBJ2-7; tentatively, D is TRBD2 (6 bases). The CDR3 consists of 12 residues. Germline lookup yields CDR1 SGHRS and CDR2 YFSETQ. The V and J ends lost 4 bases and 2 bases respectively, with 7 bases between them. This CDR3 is CASSPGAYEQYF. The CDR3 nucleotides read TGCGCCAGCAGCCCGGGGGCCTACGAGCAGTACTTC.

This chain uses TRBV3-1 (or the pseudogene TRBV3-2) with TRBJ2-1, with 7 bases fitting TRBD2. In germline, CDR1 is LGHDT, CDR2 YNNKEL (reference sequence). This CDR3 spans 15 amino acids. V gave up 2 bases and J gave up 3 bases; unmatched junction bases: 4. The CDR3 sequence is CASSQTGLVYNEQFF. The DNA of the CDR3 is TGTGCCAGCAGCCAAACCGGACTAGTCTACAATGAGCAGTTCTTC.

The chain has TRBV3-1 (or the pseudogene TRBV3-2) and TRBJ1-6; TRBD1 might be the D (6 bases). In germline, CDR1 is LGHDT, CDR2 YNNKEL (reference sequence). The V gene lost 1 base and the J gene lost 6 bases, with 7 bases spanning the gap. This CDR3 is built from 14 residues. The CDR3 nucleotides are TGTGCCAGCAGCCAAGGGACAGCTAATTCACCCCTCCACTTT. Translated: CASSQGTANSPLHF.

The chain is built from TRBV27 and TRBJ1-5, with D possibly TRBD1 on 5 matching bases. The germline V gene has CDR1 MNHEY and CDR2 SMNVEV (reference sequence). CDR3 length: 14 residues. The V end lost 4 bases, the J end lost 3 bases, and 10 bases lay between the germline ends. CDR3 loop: CASSWGGDNQPQHF. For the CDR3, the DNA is TGTGCCAGCAGTTGGGGGGGGGACAATCAGCCCCAGCATTTT.

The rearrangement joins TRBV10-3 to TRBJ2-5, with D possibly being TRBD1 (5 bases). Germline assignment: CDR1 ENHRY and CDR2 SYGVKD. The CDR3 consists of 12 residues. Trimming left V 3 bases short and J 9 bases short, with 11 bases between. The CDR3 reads CAISDQGWAQYF. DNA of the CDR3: TGTGCCATCAGTGATCAGGGTTGGGCCCAGTACTTC.

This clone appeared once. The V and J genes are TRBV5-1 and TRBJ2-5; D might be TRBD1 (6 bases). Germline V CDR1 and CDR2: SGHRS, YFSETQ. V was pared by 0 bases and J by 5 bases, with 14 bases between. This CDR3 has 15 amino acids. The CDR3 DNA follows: TGCGCCAGCAGCTTGGTTGGTGGGGGCGGGGAGACCCAGTACTTC. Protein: CASSLVGGGGETQYF.

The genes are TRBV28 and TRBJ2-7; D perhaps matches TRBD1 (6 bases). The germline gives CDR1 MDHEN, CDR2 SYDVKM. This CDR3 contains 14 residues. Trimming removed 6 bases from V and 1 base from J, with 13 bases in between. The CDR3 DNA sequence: TGTGCCAGCAGACCGTCCGGACAGTCCTACGAGCAGTACTTC. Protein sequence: CASRPSGQSYEQYF.

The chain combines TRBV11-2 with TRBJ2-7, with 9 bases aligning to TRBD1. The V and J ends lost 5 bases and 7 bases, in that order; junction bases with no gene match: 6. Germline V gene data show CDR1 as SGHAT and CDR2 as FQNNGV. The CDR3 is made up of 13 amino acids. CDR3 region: CASSQQGAGEQYF. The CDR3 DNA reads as TGTGCCAGCAGCCAACAGGGGGCGGGTGAGCAGTACTTC.

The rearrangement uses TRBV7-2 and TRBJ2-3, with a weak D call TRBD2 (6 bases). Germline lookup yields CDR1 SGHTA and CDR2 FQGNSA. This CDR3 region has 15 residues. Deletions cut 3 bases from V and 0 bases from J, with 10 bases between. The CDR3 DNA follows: TGTGCCAGCAGCTTCGGGACTCCAAGCACAGATACGCAGTATTTT. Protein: CASSFGTPSTDTQYF.

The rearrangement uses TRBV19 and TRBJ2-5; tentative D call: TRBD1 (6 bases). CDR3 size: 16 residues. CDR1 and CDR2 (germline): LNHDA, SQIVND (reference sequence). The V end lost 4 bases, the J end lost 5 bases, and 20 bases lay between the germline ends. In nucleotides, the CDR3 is TGTGCCAGTAGTAGTATTGGGGGCCCAGGATGGGAGACCCAGTACTTC. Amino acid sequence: CASSSIGGPGWETQYF.

In DNA, the CDR3 is TGCGCCAGCAGCGCCGGGACAGTGAACACTGAAGCTTTCTTT. Translated, it gives CASSAGTVNTEAFF. The gene calls are TRBV5-1 and TRBJ1-1; 7 nucleotides match TRBD1. The CDR3 has 14 residues. J lost 0 bases, V lost 4 bases, and 3 bases had no gene match. The germline V gene has CDR1 SGHRS and CDR2 YFSETQ.

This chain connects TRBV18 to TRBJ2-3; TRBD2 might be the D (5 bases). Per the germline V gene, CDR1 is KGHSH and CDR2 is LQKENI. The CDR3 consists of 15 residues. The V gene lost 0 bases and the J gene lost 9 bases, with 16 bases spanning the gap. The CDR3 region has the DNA TGTGCCAGCTCACCACCGGCAGCAAGGCTAGCAACGCAGTATTTT. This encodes CASSPPAARLATQYF.

CDR3 residues: CASSSGLAGKGELFF. The CDR3 DNA reads as TGTGCCAGCAGTTCTGGACTAGCGGGGAAGGGGGAGCTGTTTTTT. This chain connects TRBV6-6 to TRBJ2-2; 12 bases fit TRBD2. The junction had 5 bases not matched to a gene; V was cut back by 4 bases and J by 8 bases. The CDR3 runs 15 residues. The germline gives CDR1 MNHNY, CDR2 SVGAGI (reference sequence).

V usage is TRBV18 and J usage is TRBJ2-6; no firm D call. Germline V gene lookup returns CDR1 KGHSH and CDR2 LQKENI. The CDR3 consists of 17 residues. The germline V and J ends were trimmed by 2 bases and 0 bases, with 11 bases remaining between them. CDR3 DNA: TGTGCCAGCTCACCAGCCAGGATGAGCTCTGGGGCCAACGTCCTGACTTTC. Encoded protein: CASSPARMSSGANVLTF.

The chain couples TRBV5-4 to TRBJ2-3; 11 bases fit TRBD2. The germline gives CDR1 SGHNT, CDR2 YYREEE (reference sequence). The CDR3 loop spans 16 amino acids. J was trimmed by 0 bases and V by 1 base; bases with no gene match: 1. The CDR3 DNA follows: TGTGCCAGCAGCTTGTTAGCGGGGGGGAGCACAGATACGCAGTATTTT. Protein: CASSLLAGGSTDTQYF.

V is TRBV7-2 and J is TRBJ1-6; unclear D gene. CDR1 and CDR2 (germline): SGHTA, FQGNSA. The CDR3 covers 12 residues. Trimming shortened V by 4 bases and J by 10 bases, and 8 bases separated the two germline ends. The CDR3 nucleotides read TGTGCCAGCAGCTCTACGTGGTCACCCCTCCACTTT. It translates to CASSSTWSPLHF.

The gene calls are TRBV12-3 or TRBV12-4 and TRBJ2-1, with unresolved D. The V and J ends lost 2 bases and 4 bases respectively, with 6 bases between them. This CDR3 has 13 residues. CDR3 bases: TGTGCCAGCAGTTTAAAACATTACAATGAGCAGTTCTTC. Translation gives CASSLKHYNEQFF.

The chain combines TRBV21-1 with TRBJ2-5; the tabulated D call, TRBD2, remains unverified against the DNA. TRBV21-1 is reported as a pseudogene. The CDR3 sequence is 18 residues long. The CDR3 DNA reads TGTGCCAGCAGCAAAGCGGGGACTAGCGGGGGGTCTAAAGAGACCCAGTACTTC. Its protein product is CASSKAGTSGGSKETQYF.

CDR3 region: CASSQERDRGLGYTF. The CDR3 DNA reads TGCGCCAGCAGCCAAGAACGGGACAGGGGGCTAGGCTACACCTTC. The chain employs TRBV4-3 and TRBJ1-2, with TRBD1 matching 12 bases. Germline CDR1 LGHNA, CDR2 YSLEER. V was pared by 0 bases and J by 8 bases, with 4 bases of the junction left unmatched. The CDR3 extends over 15 amino acids.

The DNA of the CDR3 is TGCAGCGTTGACAGGTGGGACACTGAAGCTTTCTTT. Its protein is CSVDRWDTEAFF. The V and J genes are TRBV29-1 and TRBJ1-1; D gene uncertain. Germline CDR1 reads SQVTM; CDR2 reads ANQGSEA. The CDR3 consists of 12 residues. Trimming pared 3 bases from V and 3 bases from J, leaving 8 bases between.

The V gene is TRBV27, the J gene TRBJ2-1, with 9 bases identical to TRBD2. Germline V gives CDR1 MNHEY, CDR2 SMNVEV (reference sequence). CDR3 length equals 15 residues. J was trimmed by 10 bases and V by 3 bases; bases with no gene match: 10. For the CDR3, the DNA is TGTGCCAGCAGTTTTGGGCGGGGGGGCGGTGGGGAGCAGTTCTTC. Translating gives CASSFGRGGGGEQFF.

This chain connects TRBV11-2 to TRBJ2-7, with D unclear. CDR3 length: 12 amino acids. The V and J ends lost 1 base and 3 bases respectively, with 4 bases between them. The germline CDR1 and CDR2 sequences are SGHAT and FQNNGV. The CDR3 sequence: CASSLVFYEQYF. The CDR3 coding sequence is TGTGCCAGCAGCTTAGTCTTCTACGAGCAGTACTTC.

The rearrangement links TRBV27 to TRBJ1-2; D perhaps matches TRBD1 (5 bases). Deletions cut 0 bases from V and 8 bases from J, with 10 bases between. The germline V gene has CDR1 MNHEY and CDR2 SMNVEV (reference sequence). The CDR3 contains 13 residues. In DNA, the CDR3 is TGTGCCAGCAGTTTATCGATACGGGGGGGCTACACCTTC. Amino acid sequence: CASSLSIRGGYTF.

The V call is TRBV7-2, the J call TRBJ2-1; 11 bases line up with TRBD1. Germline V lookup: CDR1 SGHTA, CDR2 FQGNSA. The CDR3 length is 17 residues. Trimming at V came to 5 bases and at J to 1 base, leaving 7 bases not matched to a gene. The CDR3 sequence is CASSLYGTGGSYNEQFF. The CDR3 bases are TGTGCCAGCAGCCTATACGGGACAGGGGGTTCCTACAATGAGCAGTTCTTC.